This is a list of T cell receptor beta chains from one sample in a study of T cell responses to AZD1222 COVID-19 vaccine. Produced via immunoSEQ multiplex PCR; TCRdb's table is partial and in-frame only. The table records approximately 100,000 clones, around 90% of them present only once. The starting material was peripheral blood, obtained on day 0 of MenACWY control vaccination. Receptor source: an adult in good health. The CDR3 runs from the conserved cysteine through the conserved F or W. The D gene is left open where the match is weak. Clone size, where shown, is once, few, many, or a class for clones that have expanded.

once	15	TRBV9	TRBJ1-3	NA	CASSANSGTGNTIYF	TGTGCCAGCAGCGCCAACTCGGGGACTGGAAACACCATATATTTT
NA	15	TRBV11-1	TRBJ2-3	NA	CASSRSGAYTDTQYF	TGTGCCAGCAGCCGATCAGGGGCATACACAGATACGCAGTATTTT
NA	14	TRBV7-9	TRBJ1-2	NA	CASSGGNANYGYTF	TGTGCCAGCAGCGGGGGTAACGCTAACTATGGCTACACCTTC
NA	13	TRBV6-5	TRBJ2-2	TRBD2	CASDSGTLRELFF	TGTGCCAGCGATAGCGGGACCCTTCGGGAGCTGTTTTTT
many	12	TRBV5-4	TRBJ2-1	NA	CASSDRRNEQFF	TGTGCCAGCAGCGATAGGCGGAATGAGCAGTTCTTC
NA	16	TRBV27	TRBJ2-2	NA	CASKKGRGVVTGELFF	TGTGCCAGCAAAAAGGGTCGAGGAGTAGTAACCGGGGAGCTGTTTTTT
NA	14	TRBV19	TRBJ1-1	NA	CASSIMGSVGEAFF	TGTGCCAGTAGTATAATGGGGTCAGTGGGTGAAGCTTTCTTT
NA	12	TRBV10-3	TRBJ1-1	NA	CAIRGLNTEAFF	TGTGCCATCAGAGGTTTGAACACTGAAGCTTTCTTT
NA	13	TRBV5-1	TRBJ1-1	NA	CASSSQPNTEAFF	TGCGCCAGCAGCTCCCAGCCGAACACTGAAGCTTTCTTT
medium-sized	13	TRBV30	TRBJ1-4	TRBD1	CASSQGGYEKLFF	TGTGCCTCCTCACAGGGGGGATACGAAAAACTGTTTTTT
NA	14	TRBV6-2/TRBV6-3	TRBJ1-5	TRBD1	CASSRGQVNQPQHF	TGTGCCAGCAGTCGGGGACAGGTCAATCAGCCCCAGCATTTT
NA	14	TRBV29-1	TRBJ1-5	NA	CSVSGLTSNQPQHF	TGCAGCGTTTCGGGACTCACGAGCAATCAGCCCCAGCATTTT
NA	15	TRBV6-5	TRBJ1-1	NA	CASSYSLTKDTEAFF	TGTGCCAGCAGTTACTCATTGACGAAAGACACTGAAGCTTTCTTT
NA	14	TRBV13	TRBJ1-2	NA	CASRLGVGRRGYTF	TGTGCCAGCAGACTCGGGGTGGGTCGGCGAGGCTACACCTTC
NA	15	TRBV4-1	TRBJ1-2	NA	CASSQDVDSSYGYTF	TGCGCCAGCAGCCAAGATGTCGACAGTAGCTATGGCTACACCTTC
NA	18	TRBV14	TRBJ2-2	TRBD2	CASSQGLAGGRGTGELFF	TGTGCCAGCAGCCAAGGACTAGCGGGGGGGCGGGGCACCGGGGAGCTGTTTTTT
NA	12	TRBV7-2	TRBJ1-5	NA	CASSLDGQPQHF	TGTGCCAGCAGCCTAGATGGGCAGCCCCAGCATTTT
NA	14	TRBV27	TRBJ1-1	NA	CASSPRGQPAEAFF	TGTGCCAGCAGTCCACGCGGACAGCCCGCTGAAGCTTTCTTT
once	15	TRBV19	TRBJ2-2	NA	CASSIVGGNTGELFF	TGTGCCAGTAGTATAGTCGGGGGCAACACCGGGGAGCTGTTTTTT
NA	14	TRBV27	TRBJ1-2	TRBD1	CASSFRQGSRGYTF	TGTGCCAGCAGTTTTCGACAGGGGAGTCGTGGCTACACCTTC
NA	17	TRBV11-2	TRBJ2-7	NA	CASSSLFFRGRNYEQYF	TGTGCCAGCAGCTCCCTGTTTTTCCGGGGCCGGAACTACGAGCAGTACTTC
NA	15	TRBV7-8	TRBJ2-1	TRBD2	CASSSSGRAYNEQFF	TGTGCCAGCAGCTCTAGCGGGAGGGCTTACAATGAGCAGTTCTTC
NA	13	TRBV5-6	TRBJ2-7	NA	CASSLDVGREQYF	TGTGCCAGCAGCTTGGATGTTGGGCGGGAGCAGTACTTC
NA	15	TRBV7-9	TRBJ2-2	TRBD2	CASTLTSGRDGELFF	TGTGCCAGCACCTTAACTAGCGGGAGGGACGGGGAGCTGTTTTTT
NA	14	TRBV18	TRBJ2-1	TRBD1	CASSLGQTRPEQFF	TGTGCCAGCTCGCTGGGACAGACTCGCCCTGAGCAGTTCTTC
NA	12	TRBV6-5	TRBJ2-7	NA	CASSLTRGEQYF	TGTGCCAGCAGTCTGACTAGAGGCGAGCAGTACTTC
NA	15	TRBV6-2/TRBV6-3	TRBJ2-2	NA	CASSYLPGGTGELFF	TGTGCCAGCAGTTACCTCCCCGGGGGCACCGGGGAGCTGTTTTTT
NA	15	TRBV5-1	TRBJ2-1	TRBD2	CASSLRLAGDNEQFF	TGCGCCAGCAGCTTACGACTAGCGGGGGACAATGAGCAGTTCTTC
NA	15	TRBV11-2	TRBJ1-4	TRBD1	CASSLTGGFDEKLFF	TGTGCCAGCAGCCTGACAGGGGGCTTTGATGAAAAACTGTTTTTT
NA	14	TRBV4-1	TRBJ1-2	TRBD1	CASSSEGGNYGYTF	TGCGCCAGCAGTAGCGAAGGGGGCAACTATGGCTACACCTTC
NA	18	TRBV11-2	TRBJ2-1	NA	CASSSPRLQGEGVNEQFF	TGTGCCAGCAGCTCGCCTCGCCTGCAGGGGGAGGGGGTCAATGAGCAGTTCTTC
NA	13	TRBV6-2/TRBV6-3	TRBJ2-7	NA	CASSYTGYYEQYF	TGTGCCAGCAGTTACACAGGATACTACGAGCAGTACTTC
NA	15	TRBV9	TRBJ1-2	NA	CASSAPQSVDYGYTF	TGTGCCAGCAGCGCGCCCCAATCAGTCGACTATGGCTACACCTTC
NA	13	TRBV12-3/TRBV12-4	TRBJ2-1	NA	CASSPDRDNEQFF	TGTGCCAGCAGCCCCGACAGAGACAATGAGCAGTTCTTC
NA	15	TRBV15	TRBJ1-2	TRBD1	CATSNDRTGPYGYTF	TGTGCCACCAGCAACGACAGGACAGGGCCCTATGGCTACACCTTC
NA	14	TRBV7-2	TRBJ1-5	TRBD1	CASSYAGGRSPQHF	TGTGCCAGCAGCTACGCAGGGGGCCGGTCGCCCCAGCATTTT
NA	15	TRBV19	TRBJ1-1	NA	CASIPPGHLNTEAFF	TGTGCCAGTATCCCCCCGGGACACCTGAACACTGAAGCTTTCTTT
NA	21	TRBV28	TRBJ1-3	NA	CASSPTPPGLIGGLGGNTIYF	TGTGCCAGCAGTCCGACTCCTCCCGGGCTCATCGGGGGCTTGGGGGGAAACACCATATATTTT
NA	14	TRBV29-1	TRBJ2-3	NA	CSVKQEGHTDTQYF	TGCAGCGTAAAACAGGAGGGGCACACAGATACGCAGTATTTT
NA	16	TRBV3-1/TRBV3-2	TRBJ2-3	TRBD2	CASSRRTSGMADTQYF	TGTGCCAGCAGCCGCCGGACTAGCGGGATGGCAGATACGCAGTATTTT
once	17	TRBV7-3	TRBJ2-1	TRBD1	CASSTHSGTGVYNEQFF	TGTGCCAGCAGCACCCACTCCGGGACAGGGGTCTACAATGAGCAGTTCTTC
NA	16	TRBV30	TRBJ2-1	NA	CAWSASRVPKTDEQFF	TGTGCCTGGAGTGCCAGCAGGGTCCCAAAAACCGATGAGCAGTTCTTC
NA	14	TRBV2	TRBJ1-1	NA	CASSARVMNTEAFF	TGTGCCAGCAGTGCGCGGGTTATGAACACTGAAGCTTTCTTT
NA	14	TRBV6-6	TRBJ1-4	NA	CATRGPSLNEKLFF	TGTGCCACCCGAGGGCCCAGCCTAAATGAAAAACTGTTTTTT
once	12	TRBV24-1	TRBJ2-1	NA	CATSDPYQSWFF	TGTGCCACCAGTGATCCCTACCAGTCTTGGTTCTTC
NA	14	TRBV13	TRBJ2-3	NA	CASSDRPRTDTQYF	TGTGCCAGCAGCGATAGACCTCGCACAGATACGCAGTATTTT
NA	15	TRBV18	TRBJ2-1	TRBD1	CASSPGQGLIDEQFF	TGTGCCAGCTCACCGGGACAGGGTTTAATCGATGAGCAGTTCTTC
NA	14	TRBV28	TRBJ2-7	TRBD2	CASRSGLAGGFWYF	TGTGCCAGCAGGTCAGGACTAGCGGGAGGGTTTTGGTACTTC
NA	15	TRBV2	TRBJ2-1	TRBD2	CASSPLAAPYNEQFF	TGTGCCAGCAGTCCACTAGCGGCGCCCTACAATGAGCAGTTCTTC
NA	15	TRBV6-2/TRBV6-3	TRBJ2-3	NA	CASSYRIPRPDTQYF	TGTGCCAGCAGTTACCGGATTCCCCGTCCAGATACGCAGTATTTT
once	11	TRBV20-1	TRBJ1-5	NA	CSVEGRGPQHF	TGCAGTGTCGAGGGGCGCGGGCCCCAGCATTTT
NA	15	TRBV24-1	TRBJ2-1	TRBD1	CATSDFGTGYNEQFF	TGTGCCACCAGTGATTTTGGGACAGGGTACAATGAGCAGTTCTTC
NA	16	TRBV5-4	TRBJ2-1	NA	CASSSPLGELLNEQFF	TGTGCCAGCAGCTCCCCTTTGGGGGAGCTCCTAAATGAGCAGTTCTTC
NA	15	TRBV7-9	TRBJ2-1	TRBD1	CASSLGDRVDRGMFF	TGTGCCAGCAGCTTAGGGGACAGGGTGGACCGGGGGATGTTCTTC
NA	15	TRBV5-1	TRBJ2-7	TRBD1	CASSEGQAIPYEQYF	TGCGCCAGCAGCGAGGGACAGGCCATACCATACGAGCAGTACTTC